This T cell receptor (beta chain) came from a study of T-cell memory formation after mild COVID-19. Study-wide background: In these data, TCR clusters were largely donor specific. Study findings and constraints: Clones shrinking from day 15 to 85 showed even CD4/CD8 mixes; later expanders tilted CD4+. Of the contracting clones, CD4+ ones lay mainly in CM and EM, and CD8+ ones in EMRA.

V was clipped by 5 bases and J by 8 bases, with 7 bases between them. Germline V gives CDR1 SEHNR, CDR2 FQNEAQ (reference sequence). The CDR3 sequence is 11 residues long. On this clonotype: Its antigen is not known.

The 5'RACE method, run with constant-segment primers, produced TCR alpha and TCR beta cDNA libraries (carrying sample barcodes and UMIs). TCRdb reanalysed the 5' RACE reads using MiXCR and keeps one entry per CDR3 protein. Among hundreds of thousands of distinct CDR3 sequences listed, about 20% were seen once. This TCR was recovered from an adult woman who had mild COVID-19 (a few samples of this study predate the infection). Cell type and time point are not known. What was sequenced was PBMCs or a T cell subset sorted from them (not recorded which). The V call is TRBV7-9, the J call TRBJ2-1; D is undetermined. The CDR3 bases are TGTGCCAGCAGCCTGTACGATGAGCAGTTCTTC. This gives the protein CASSLYDEQFF.